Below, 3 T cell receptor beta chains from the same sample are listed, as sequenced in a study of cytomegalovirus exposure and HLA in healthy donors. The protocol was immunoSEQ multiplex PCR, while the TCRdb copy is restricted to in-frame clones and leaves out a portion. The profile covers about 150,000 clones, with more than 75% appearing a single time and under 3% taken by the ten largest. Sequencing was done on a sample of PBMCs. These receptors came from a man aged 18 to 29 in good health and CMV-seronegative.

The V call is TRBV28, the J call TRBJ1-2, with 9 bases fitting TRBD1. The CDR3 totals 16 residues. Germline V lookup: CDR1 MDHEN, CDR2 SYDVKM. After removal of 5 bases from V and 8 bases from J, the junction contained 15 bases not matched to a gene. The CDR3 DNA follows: TGTGCCAGCAGTGGGGACAGGGTTGGGTTCTTGGAGGGCTACACCTTC. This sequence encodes CASSGDRVGFLEGYTF.

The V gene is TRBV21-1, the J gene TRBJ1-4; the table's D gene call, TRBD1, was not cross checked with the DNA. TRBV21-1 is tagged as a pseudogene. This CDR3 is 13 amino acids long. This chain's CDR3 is CASSNYRGGKLFF. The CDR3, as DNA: TGTGCCAGCAGCAACTACAGGGGGGGAAAACTGTTTTTT.

CDR3 in amino acids: CASSSGISYEQYV. The CDR3 DNA reads as TGTGCCAGCAGTTCAGGGATTTCCTACGAGCAGTACGTC. The V gene is TRBV27, the J gene TRBJ2-7; D is possibly TRBD1 (5 bases). Germline V gene data show CDR1 as MNHEY and CDR2 as SMNVEV (reference sequence). Trimming took 4 bases from V and 1 from J, leaving 8 bases between them. This CDR3 region has 13 residues.